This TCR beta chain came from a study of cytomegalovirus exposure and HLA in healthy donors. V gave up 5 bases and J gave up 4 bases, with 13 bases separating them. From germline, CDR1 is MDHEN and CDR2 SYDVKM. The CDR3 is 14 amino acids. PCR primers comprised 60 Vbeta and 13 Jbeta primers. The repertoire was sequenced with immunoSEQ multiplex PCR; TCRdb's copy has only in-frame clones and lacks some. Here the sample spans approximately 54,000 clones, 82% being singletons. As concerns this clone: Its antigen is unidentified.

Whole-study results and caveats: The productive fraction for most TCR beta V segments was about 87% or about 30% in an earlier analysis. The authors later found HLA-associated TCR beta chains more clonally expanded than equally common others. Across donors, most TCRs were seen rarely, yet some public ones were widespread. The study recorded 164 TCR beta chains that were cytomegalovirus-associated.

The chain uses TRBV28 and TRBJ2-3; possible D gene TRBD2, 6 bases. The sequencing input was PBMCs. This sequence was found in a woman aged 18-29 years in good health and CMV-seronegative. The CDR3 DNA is TGTGCCAGCAGTCCCCCGGGGGAGGCAGATACGCAGTATTTT. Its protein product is CASSPPGEADTQYF.